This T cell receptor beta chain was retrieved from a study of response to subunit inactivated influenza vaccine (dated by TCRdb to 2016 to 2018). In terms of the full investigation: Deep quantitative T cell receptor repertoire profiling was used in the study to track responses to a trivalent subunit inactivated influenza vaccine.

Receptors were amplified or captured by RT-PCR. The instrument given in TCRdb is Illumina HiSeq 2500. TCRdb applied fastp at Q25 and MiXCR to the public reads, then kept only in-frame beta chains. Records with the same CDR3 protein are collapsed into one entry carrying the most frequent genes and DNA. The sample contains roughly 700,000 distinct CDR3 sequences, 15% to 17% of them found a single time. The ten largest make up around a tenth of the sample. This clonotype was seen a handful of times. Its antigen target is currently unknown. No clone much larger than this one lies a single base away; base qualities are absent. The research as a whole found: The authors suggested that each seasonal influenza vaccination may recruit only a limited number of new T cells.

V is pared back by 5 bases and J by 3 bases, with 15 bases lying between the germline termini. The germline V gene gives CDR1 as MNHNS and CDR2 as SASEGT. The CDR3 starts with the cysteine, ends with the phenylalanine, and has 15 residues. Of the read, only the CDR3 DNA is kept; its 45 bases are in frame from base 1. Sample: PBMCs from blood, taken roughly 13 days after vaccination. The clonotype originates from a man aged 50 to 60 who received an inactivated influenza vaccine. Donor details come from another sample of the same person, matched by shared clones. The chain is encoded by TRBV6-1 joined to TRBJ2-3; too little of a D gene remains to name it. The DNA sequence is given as TGTGCCAGCAGTCTTTTTTTCGGAGTTACAGATACGCAGTATTTT. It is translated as CASSLFFGVTDTQYF.